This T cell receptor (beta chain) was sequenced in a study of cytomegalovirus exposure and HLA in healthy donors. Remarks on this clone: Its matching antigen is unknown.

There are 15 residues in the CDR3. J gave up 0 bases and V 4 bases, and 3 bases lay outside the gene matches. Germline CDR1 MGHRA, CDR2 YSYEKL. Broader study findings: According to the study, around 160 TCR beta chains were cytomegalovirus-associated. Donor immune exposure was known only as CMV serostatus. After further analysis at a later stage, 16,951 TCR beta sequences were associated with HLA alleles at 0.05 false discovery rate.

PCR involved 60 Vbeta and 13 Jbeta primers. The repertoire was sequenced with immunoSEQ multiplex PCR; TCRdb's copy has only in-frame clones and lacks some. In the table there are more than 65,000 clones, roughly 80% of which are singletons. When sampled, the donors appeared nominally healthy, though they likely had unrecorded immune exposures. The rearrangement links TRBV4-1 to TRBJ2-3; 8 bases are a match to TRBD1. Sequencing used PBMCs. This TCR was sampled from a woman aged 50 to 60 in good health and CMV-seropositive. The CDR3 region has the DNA TGCGCCAGCAGCCGGGACAGGTATAGCACAGATACGCAGTATTTT. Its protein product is CASSRDRYSTDTQYF.